The subject of this entry is one T cell receptor beta chain. Its antigen is currently not known. It has no much larger one-base neighbor in the sample; base qualities were not kept. The data stem from a study of response to subunit inactivated influenza vaccine (dated by TCRdb to 2016 to 2019). For the study in its entirety: To follow how T cells responded to a trivalent subunit inactivated influenza vaccine, the researchers relied on deep quantitative profiling of the T cell receptor repertoire. The investigation overall reported the following: The authors suggested that each seasonal influenza vaccination may recruit only a limited number of new T cells.

Trimming at the junction amounts to 3 bases on V and 3 bases on J, and the germline ends lie 8 bases apart. Per the germline V gene, SGHTA is the CDR1 and FQGNSA is the CDR2. Inclusive of the bounding cysteine and phenylalanine, the CDR3 is 14 residues long. CDR3 DNA only is kept here, 42 bases in frame from base 1. The library was made by RT-PCR. Sequencing was carried out with an Illumina HiSeq 2500. The public reads were reanalyzed by TCRdb: fastp trimming at Q25, MiXCR alignment, in-frame beta chains only. Rows with a matching CDR3 protein are joined into one entry that keeps the most common DNA and genes. This sample has about 160,000 distinct CDR3 sequences in its table, and approximately 11% of those were observed once. The ten most abundant clones make up roughly 33% of the sample.

This sequence uses TRBV7-2 and TRBJ1-4; there is no confident call for the D gene. The sequencing used CD8+ T cells sorted from PBMCs, collected less than 25 months after vaccination. This clonotype originated in a man between 50 and 69 years old who received an inactivated influenza vaccine. Donor details come from another sample of the same person, matched by shared clones. In nucleotides, the sequence is TGTGCCAGCAGCTTTGGGGAGGCTAATGAAAAACTGTTTTTT. This sequence encodes CASSFGEANEKLFF.